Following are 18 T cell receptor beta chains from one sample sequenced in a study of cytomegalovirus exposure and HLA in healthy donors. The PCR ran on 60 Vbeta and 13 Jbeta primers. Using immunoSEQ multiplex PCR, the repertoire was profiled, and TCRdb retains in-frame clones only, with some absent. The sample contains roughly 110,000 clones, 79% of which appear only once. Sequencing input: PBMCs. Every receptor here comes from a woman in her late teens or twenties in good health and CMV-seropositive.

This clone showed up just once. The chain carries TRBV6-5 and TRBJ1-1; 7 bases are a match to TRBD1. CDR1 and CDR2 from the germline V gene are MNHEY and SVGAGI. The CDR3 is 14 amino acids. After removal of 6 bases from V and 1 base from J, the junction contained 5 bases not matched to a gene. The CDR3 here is CASSADRENTEAFF. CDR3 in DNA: TGTGCCAGCAGCGCAGACAGGGAGAACACTGAAGCTTTCTTT.

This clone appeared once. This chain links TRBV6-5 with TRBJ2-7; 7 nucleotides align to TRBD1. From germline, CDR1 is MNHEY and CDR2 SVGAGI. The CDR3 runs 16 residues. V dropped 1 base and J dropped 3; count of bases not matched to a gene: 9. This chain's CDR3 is CASSYFRSRTGYEQYF. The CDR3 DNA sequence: TGTGCCAGCAGTTACTTCCGTTCACGGACAGGCTACGAGCAGTACTTC.

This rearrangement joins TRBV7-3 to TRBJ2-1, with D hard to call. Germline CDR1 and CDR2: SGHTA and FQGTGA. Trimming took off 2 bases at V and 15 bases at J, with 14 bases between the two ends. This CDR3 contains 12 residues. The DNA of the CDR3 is TGTGCCAGCAGCTTAGGGCCCGGTTATTTGTTCTTC. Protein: CASSLGPGYLFF.

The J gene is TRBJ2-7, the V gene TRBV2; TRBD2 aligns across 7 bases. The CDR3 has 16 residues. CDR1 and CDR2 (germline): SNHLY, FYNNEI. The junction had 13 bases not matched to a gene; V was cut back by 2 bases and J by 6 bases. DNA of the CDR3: TGTGCCAGCAGTGAACCAGGGAGGGCCCCACTTTCCGAGCAGTACTTC. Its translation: CASSEPGRAPLSEQYF.

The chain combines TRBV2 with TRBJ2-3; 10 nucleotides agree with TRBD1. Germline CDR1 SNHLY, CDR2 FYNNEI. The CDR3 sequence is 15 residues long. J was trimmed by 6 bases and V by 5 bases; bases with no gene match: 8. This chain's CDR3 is CASSWDRGHRDTQYF. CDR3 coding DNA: TGTGCCAGCAGTTGGGACAGGGGCCATCGGGATACGCAGTATTTT.

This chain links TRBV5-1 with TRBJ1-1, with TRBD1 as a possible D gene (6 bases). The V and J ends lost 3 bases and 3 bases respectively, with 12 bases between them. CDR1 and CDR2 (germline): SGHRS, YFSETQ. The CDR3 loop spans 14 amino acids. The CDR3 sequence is CASSSRGADTEAFF. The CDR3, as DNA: TGCGCCAGCAGCTCCCGGGGGGCGGACACTGAAGCTTTCTTT. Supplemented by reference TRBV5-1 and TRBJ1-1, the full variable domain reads KAGVTQTPRYLIKTRGQQVTLSCSPISGHRSVSWYQQTPGQGLQFLFEYFSETQRNKGNFPGRFSGRQFSNSRSEMNVSTLELGDSALYLCASSSRGADTEAFFGQGTRLTVV.

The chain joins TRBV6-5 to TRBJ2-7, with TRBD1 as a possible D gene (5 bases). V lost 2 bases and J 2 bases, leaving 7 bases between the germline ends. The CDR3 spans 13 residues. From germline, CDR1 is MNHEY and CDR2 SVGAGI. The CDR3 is CASSYDSPYEQYF. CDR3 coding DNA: TGTGCCAGCAGTTACGACAGCCCCTACGAGCAGTACTTC.

In DNA form, the CDR3 reads TGTGCCAGCAGTCCCCCGACTAAAGCGGCCTACGAGCAGTACTTC. Translating it yields CASSPPTKAAYEQYF. The J gene is TRBJ2-7, the V gene TRBV28, with D perhaps TRBD2 (5 bases). Deletions cut 5 bases from V and 2 bases from J, with 16 bases between. Per germline, CDR1 MDHEN and CDR2 SYDVKM. The CDR3 runs to 15 residues.

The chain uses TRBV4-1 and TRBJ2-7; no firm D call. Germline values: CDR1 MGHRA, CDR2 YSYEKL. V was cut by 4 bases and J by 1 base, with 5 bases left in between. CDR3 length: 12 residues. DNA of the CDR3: TGCGCCAGCAGCCCCCCGTCCTACGAGCAGTACTTC. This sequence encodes CASSPPSYEQYF.

The CDR3 bases are TGTGCCAGCAGCCGAAAGCGGGCCTACGGGACAGATACGCAGTATTTT. As protein: CASSRKRAYGTDTQYF. This sequence joins TRBV7-8 and TRBJ2-3, with D maybe TRBD2 (6 bases). The CDR3 totals 16 residues. From germline, CDR1 is SGHVS and CDR2 FQNEAQ. Trimming cost V 5 bases and J 3 bases, with 18 bases left between them.

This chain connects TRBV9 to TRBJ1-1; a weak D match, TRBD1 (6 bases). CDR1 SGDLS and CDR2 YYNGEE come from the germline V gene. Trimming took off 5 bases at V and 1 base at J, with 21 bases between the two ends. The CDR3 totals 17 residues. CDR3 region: CASRPGQLFSENTEAFF. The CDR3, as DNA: TGTGCCAGCAGACCAGGACAGTTATTCTCTGAGAACACTGAAGCTTTCTTT.

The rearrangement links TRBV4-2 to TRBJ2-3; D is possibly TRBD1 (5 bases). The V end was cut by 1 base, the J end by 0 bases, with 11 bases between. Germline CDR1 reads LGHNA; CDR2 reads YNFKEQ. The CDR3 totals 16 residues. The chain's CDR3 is CASSQGGVTSTDTQYF. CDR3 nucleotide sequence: TGTGCCAGCAGCCAAGGGGGCGTAACGAGCACAGATACGCAGTATTTT.

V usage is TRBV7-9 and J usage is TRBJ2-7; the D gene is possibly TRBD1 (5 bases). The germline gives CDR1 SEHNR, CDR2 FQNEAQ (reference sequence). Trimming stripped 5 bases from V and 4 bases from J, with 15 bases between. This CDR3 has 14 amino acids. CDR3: CASSAREDRYEQYF. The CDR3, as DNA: TGTGCCAGCAGCGCACGTGAAGACAGATACGAGCAGTACTTC.

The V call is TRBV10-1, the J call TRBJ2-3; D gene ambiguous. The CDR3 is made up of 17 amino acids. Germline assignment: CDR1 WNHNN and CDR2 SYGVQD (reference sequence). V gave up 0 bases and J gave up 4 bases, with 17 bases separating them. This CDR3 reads CASSESTWRGGADTQYF. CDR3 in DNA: TGCGCCAGCAGTGAGTCGACTTGGCGAGGTGGCGCAGATACGCAGTATTTT.

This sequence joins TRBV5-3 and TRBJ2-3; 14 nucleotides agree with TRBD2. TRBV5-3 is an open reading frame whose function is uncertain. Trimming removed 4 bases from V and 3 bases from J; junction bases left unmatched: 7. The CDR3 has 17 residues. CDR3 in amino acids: CARSPGLAGGRTDTQYF. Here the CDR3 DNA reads TGTGCCAGAAGCCCTGGACTAGCGGGAGGAAGGACAGATACGCAGTATTTT.

The CDR3 DNA sequence: TGTGCCAGCAGTTTAATAGCGGGCCAAGAGACCCAGTACTTC. Its protein product is CASSLIAGQETQYF. This chain connects TRBV28 to TRBJ2-5; TRBD2 aligns across 7 bases. The junction had 1 base not matched to a gene; V was cut back by 2 bases and J by 1 base. In germline, CDR1 is MDHEN, CDR2 SYDVKM. The length of the CDR3 is 14 residues.

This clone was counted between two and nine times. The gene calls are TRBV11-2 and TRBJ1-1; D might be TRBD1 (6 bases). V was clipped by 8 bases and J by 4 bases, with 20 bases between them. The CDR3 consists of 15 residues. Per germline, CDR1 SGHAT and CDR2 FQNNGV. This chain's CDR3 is CASLDVGGWRTEAFF. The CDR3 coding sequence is TGTGCCAGCCTCGATGTTGGGGGCTGGCGCACTGAAGCTTTCTTT.

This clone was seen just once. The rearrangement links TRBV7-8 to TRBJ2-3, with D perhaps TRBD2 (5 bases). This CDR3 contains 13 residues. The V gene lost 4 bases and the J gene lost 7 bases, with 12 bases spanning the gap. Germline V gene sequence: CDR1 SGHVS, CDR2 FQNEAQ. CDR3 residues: CASSSGGINTQYF. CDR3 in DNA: TGTGCCAGCAGCTCAGGAGGCATAAATACGCAGTATTTT.